Below are 30 T cell receptor beta chains sequenced from a single sample in a study of cytomegalovirus exposure and HLA in healthy donors. Vbeta (60) and Jbeta (13) primers were used in the PCR. The method was immunoSEQ multiplex PCR; TCRdb's version includes in-frame clones alone and lacks a portion of them. This table has some 88,000 clones, 65% to 80% appearing once. Sequencing was done on a sample of PBMCs. Receptors were obtained from a woman aged 18-35 years in good health and CMV-seropositive.

The chain carries TRBV28 and TRBJ1-1; no clear D. V was clipped by 2 bases and J by 3 bases, with 7 bases between them. Germline assignment: CDR1 MDHEN and CDR2 SYDVKM. The CDR3 consists of 13 residues. As DNA, the CDR3 is TGTGCCAGCAGTTTACTGGGAGACACTGAAGCTTTCTTT. Translating it yields CASSLLGDTEAFF.

The V call is TRBV9, the J call TRBJ2-1; 7 bases align to TRBD2. The CDR3 runs 15 residues. CDR1 and CDR2 (germline): SGDLS, YYNGEE. With V trimmed by 3 bases and J by 2 bases, 5 bases remained unmatched. CDR3 DNA sequence: TGTGCCAGCAGCGCCAGCGGGACCCCCTACAATGAGCAGTTCTTC. Translating it yields CASSASGTPYNEQFF. Full variable domain (missing parts from reference TRBV9 and TRBJ2-1): DSGVTQTPKHLITATGQRVTLRCSPRSGDLSVYWYQQSLDQGLQFLIQYYNGEERAKGNILERFSAQQFPDLHSELNLSSLELGDSALYFCASSASGTPYNEQFFGPGTRLTVL.

The chain couples TRBV4-3 to TRBJ2-6, with D possibly TRBD1 on 6 matching bases. Trimming took off 0 bases at V and 1 base at J, with 16 bases between the two ends. This CDR3 comprises 19 residues. In germline, CDR1 is LGHNA, CDR2 YSLEER. The CDR3 DNA reads TGCGCCAGCAGCCAAGACGGGCCTACAGGGATTTCTGGGGCCAACGTCCTGACTTTC. It translates to CASSQDGPTGISGANVLTF.

The V call is TRBV5-5, the J call TRBJ2-3; no firm D call. CDR1 SGHKS and CDR2 YYEKEE come from the germline V gene (reference sequence). V was clipped by 2 bases and J by 6 bases, with 16 bases between them. The CDR3 covers 15 residues. The CDR3 bases are TGTGCCAGCAGCTTTCTAGTACTTTCTTCGGATACGCAGTATTTT. It codes for CASSFLVLSSDTQYF.

This clone was observed a handful of times. The CDR3, as DNA: TGTGCCAGCAGCTTATTGACAGACCGTACTGGAAACACCATATATTTT. Translated: CASSLLTDRTGNTIYF. V and J are TRBV5-4 and TRBJ1-3; tentative D call: TRBD1 (5 bases). The germline V gene has CDR1 SGHNT and CDR2 YYREEE (reference sequence). Trimming cost V 2 bases and J 2 bases, with 14 bases left between them. The CDR3 sequence is 16 residues long.

The chain is built from TRBV28 and TRBJ2-1; D gene uncertain. The CDR3 runs 13 residues. Germline V gene data show CDR1 as MDHEN and CDR2 as SYDVKM. Trimming removed 6 bases at V and 7 bases at J, with 13 bases between. CDR3: CASSTGLPNEQFF. CDR3 in DNA: TGTGCCAGCAGCACCGGTCTGCCGAATGAGCAGTTCTTC.

The rearrangement links TRBV9 to TRBJ1-4; the D is unclear. Germline-derived CDR1 and CDR2 are SGDLS and YYNGEE. This CDR3 spans 15 amino acids. The V and J ends lost 4 bases and 5 bases respectively, with 15 bases between them. In nucleotides, the CDR3 is TGTGCCAGCAGCCCCGAGGAGGGAAGGAATGAAAAACTGTTTTTT. Translated: CASSPEEGRNEKLFF.

The rearrangement joins TRBV6-5 to TRBJ2-3, with D perhaps matching TRBD2 (5 bases). CDR3 length: 14 amino acids. Germline CDR1 reads MNHEY; CDR2 reads SVGAGI. V dropped 4 bases and J dropped 0 bases, with 8 bases sitting between them. CDR3 bases: TGTGCCAGCAGTTCCCGGACTAGCACAGATACGCAGTATTTT. Translation: CASSSRTSTDTQYF.

This chain uses TRBV29-1 with TRBJ1-5; D gene unclear. Trimming shortened V by 4 bases and J by 6 bases, and 10 bases separated the two germline ends. The CDR3 length is 12 residues. The V gene's germline CDR1 is SQVTM and CDR2 ANQGSEA. The CDR3 is CSVGGESQPQHF. CDR3 coding DNA: TGCAGCGTTGGCGGTGAGTCTCAGCCCCAGCATTTT.

The V gene is TRBV29-1, the J gene TRBJ2-1; perhaps TRBD1 as D (5 bases). The germline V gene has CDR1 SQVTM and CDR2 ANQGSEA. The CDR3 loop spans 15 amino acids. V dropped 4 bases and J dropped 2 bases, with 15 bases sitting between them. CDR3 DNA sequence: TGCAGCGTTGCATTGAAGGGGCTCCCCTACAATGAGCAGTTCTTC. Translating it yields CSVALKGLPYNEQFF.

The gene calls are TRBV6-4 and TRBJ1-2; D gene unclear. The CDR3 has 14 amino acids. V dropped 0 bases and J dropped 8 bases, with 13 bases sitting between them. The germline V gene has CDR1 MRHNA and CDR2 SNTAGT. The CDR3 loop reads CASSDSAGPTGYTF. CDR3 bases: TGTGCCAGCAGTGACTCGGCAGGCCCTACGGGCTACACCTTC.

V is TRBV18 and J is TRBJ1-2; D possibly corresponds to TRBD1 (6 bases). The V end lost 3 bases, the J end lost 2 bases, and 10 bases lay between the germline ends. Germline V gives CDR1 KGHSH, CDR2 LQKENI. The CDR3 sequence is 14 residues long. The CDR3 nucleotides read TGTGCCAGCTCACCCGGGGACACCAACTATGGCTACACCTTC. Protein product: CASSPGDTNYGYTF.

The J gene is TRBJ1-2, the V gene TRBV21-1; the table's D call, TRBD1, has no DNA check behind it. TRBV21-1 is flagged as a pseudogene. CDR3 length: 14 residues. CDR3 bases: TGTGCCAGCAGCAAAGGGGGGCAGGACCCTGGCTACACCTTC. Translating gives CASSKGGQDPGYTF.

This clone was observed a few times. V gene TRBV6-4 combines with J gene TRBJ2-2; 14 positions match TRBD2. Germline values: CDR1 MRHNA, CDR2 SNTAGT. V was clipped by 0 bases and J by 4 bases; unmatched bases: 1. The CDR3 has 17 residues. Here the CDR3 reads CASSDSGLAGGTGELFF. CDR3 nucleotides: TGTGCCAGCAGTGACTCTGGACTAGCGGGAGGCACCGGGGAGCTGTTTTTT.

This chain joins TRBV9 and TRBJ1-2, with unresolved D. Germline V gene lookup returns CDR1 SGDLS and CDR2 YYNGEE. Trimming took off 0 bases at V and 6 bases at J, with 12 bases between the two ends. The CDR3 is 14 residues long. The CDR3 loop is CASSVEGYGDGYTF. The DNA of the CDR3 is TGTGCCAGCAGCGTAGAAGGGTACGGGGATGGCTACACCTTC.

The rearrangement joins TRBV25-1 to TRBJ2-7, with D unclear. V shed 5 bases and J shed 6 bases, with 8 bases lying between them. This CDR3 spans 11 amino acids. Germline assignment: CDR1 MGHDK and CDR2 SYGVNS. The CDR3 is CASSPGSEQYF. CDR3 bases: TGTGCCAGCAGTCCAGGCTCCGAGCAGTACTTC.

Only a few counts were recorded for this clone. V gene TRBV4-1 combines with J gene TRBJ1-1; D ambiguous. The germline V and J ends were trimmed by 1 base and 4 bases, with 7 bases remaining between them. Germline CDR1 is MGHRA and CDR2 is YSYEKL. The CDR3 consists of 13 residues. The CDR3 DNA reads TGCGCCAGCAGCCAAGCCTCCTTCACTGAAGCTTTCTTT. Translating it yields CASSQASFTEAFF.

The chain carries TRBV2 and TRBJ1-5; TRBD1 is a possible D gene (5 bases). Trimming shortened V by 9 bases and J by 0 bases, and 15 bases separated the two germline ends. The CDR3 spans 15 residues. Germline CDR1 is SNHLY and CDR2 is FYNNEI. Written as DNA, the CDR3 is TGTGCCAGTCGGGGTTTGGGGGGTAGCAATCAGCCCCAGCATTTT. Encoded protein: CASRGLGGSNQPQHF.

This chain links TRBV12-5 with TRBJ1-3; 8 bases agree with TRBD1. Germline CDR1 is LGHNT and CDR2 is FRNRAP. Trimming at V came to 8 bases and at J to 1 base, leaving 1 base not matched to a gene. The CDR3 runs to 13 residues. Here the CDR3 DNA reads TGTGCTAGTCAGGGGGCTTCTGGAAACACCATATATTTT. Its protein is CASQGASGNTIYF.

The V and J genes are TRBV4-2 and TRBJ2-3; D might be TRBD2 (6 bases). Per the germline V gene, CDR1 is LGHNA and CDR2 is YNFKEQ. V lost 0 bases and J 2 bases, leaving 15 bases between the germline ends. This CDR3 contains 17 residues. CDR3 DNA: TGTGCCAGCAGCCAAGACAGCGGTAGCGGAGACACAGATACGCAGTATTTT. Encoded protein: CASSQDSGSGDTDTQYF.

CDR3 protein: CASSSTSGGRTGANVLTF. CDR3 DNA: TGTGCCAGCAGCTCGACTAGCGGGGGGCGTACTGGGGCCAACGTCCTGACTTTC. The chain links TRBV7-2 to TRBJ2-6; 13 positions match TRBD2. Trimming cost V 4 bases and J 2 bases; bases outside gene matches: 5. This CDR3 is built from 18 residues. Germline CDR1 and CDR2: SGHTA and FQGNSA.

DNA for the CDR3: TGCGCCAGCAGCTTGGGGGACATCCCGGGGCAGCCCCAGCATTTT. Residues: CASSLGDIPGQPQHF. This chain uses TRBV5-1 with TRBJ1-5, with D maybe TRBD1 (6 bases). This CDR3 region has 15 residues. V was trimmed by 0 bases and J by 7 bases, leaving 14 bases between them. Germline V lookup: CDR1 SGHRS, CDR2 YFSETQ.

The chain combines TRBV27 with TRBJ2-7; TRBD2 might be the D (5 bases). The CDR3 is 16 residues long. From germline, CDR1 is MNHEY and CDR2 SMNVEV (reference sequence). V was cut by 1 base and J by 0 bases, with 13 bases left in between. CDR3 nucleotide sequence: TGTGCCAGCAGTTTATTATCGGAGCGGAGCTCCTACGAGCAGTACTTC. This sequence encodes CASSLLSERSSYEQYF.

The chain recombines TRBV9 with TRBJ1-2, with TRBD1 identical over 9 bases. The CDR3 spans 15 residues. Trimming took 0 bases from V and 6 from J; bases not matched to a gene: 6. Germline CDR1 is SGDLS and CDR2 is YYNGEE. The DNA of the CDR3 is TGTGCCAGCAGCGTAGCCCGGGACAGGGACCATGGCTACACCTTC. Translated: CASSVARDRDHGYTF.

This sequence joins TRBV9 and TRBJ2-1, with unresolved D. Germline-derived CDR1 and CDR2 are SGDLS and YYNGEE. V lost 0 bases, J lost 6 bases, and 10 bases lay in between. The CDR3 length is 14 residues. The CDR3 reads CASSVGGNVNEQFF. For the CDR3, the DNA is TGTGCCAGCAGCGTAGGAGGAAATGTCAATGAGCAGTTCTTC.

The chain joins TRBV7-2 to TRBJ1-5; a possible D gene is TRBD1 (6 bases). The V gene lost 4 bases and the J gene lost 4 bases, with 11 bases spanning the gap. Germline CDR1 is SGHTA and CDR2 is FQGNSA. The CDR3 is 14 amino acids. The CDR3 nucleotides read TGTGCCAGCAGCTCCTCGGACAGAAATCAGCCCCAGCATTTT. Its translation: CASSSSDRNQPQHF.

This clone has more than one count but fewer than ten. V gene TRBV28 combines with J gene TRBJ2-2; 8 bases align to TRBD2. Germline V lookup: CDR1 MDHEN, CDR2 SYDVKM. The CDR3 is 19 residues long. V was pared by 2 bases and J by 3 bases, with 14 bases of the junction left unmatched. The CDR3 DNA follows: TGTGCCAGCAGTTTAGGTCCCACTAGCGGCCTCGGGGACACCGGGGAGCTGTTTTTT. This translates into CASSLGPTSGLGDTGELFF.

This clone has at least ten counts. The same CDR3 arises from other DNA sequences in this sample as well. This chain links TRBV27 with TRBJ2-7, with unresolved D. V dropped 0 bases and J dropped 1 base, with 7 bases sitting between them. Germline V gene data show CDR1 as MNHEY and CDR2 as SMNVEV (reference sequence). The CDR3 is 14 residues long. The CDR3 bases are TGTGCCAGCAGTTTATCTGAGGTATCCTACGAGCAGTACTTC. It translates to CASSLSEVSYEQYF.

V and J are TRBV7-2 and TRBJ2-3, with 8 bases identical to TRBD2. This CDR3 contains 16 residues. CDR1 is SGHTA and CDR2 is FQGNSA in the germline V gene. Unmatched junction bases numbered 13, after V lost 5 bases and J lost 6 bases. CDR3 bases: TGTGCCAGCAGCCAAACCAAGCGGGGGCCGGCCGATACGCAGTATTTT. It codes for CASSQTKRGPADTQYF.

The V and J genes are TRBV6-4 and TRBJ2-2; TRBD2 is a possible D gene (6 bases). V was cut by 6 bases and J by 1 base, with 12 bases left in between. The CDR3 has 15 residues. In germline, CDR1 is MRHNA, CDR2 SNTAGT. CDR3 in DNA: TGTGCCAGCAGCGAAGGAGGGAGGAACACCGGGGAGCTGTTTTTT. This translates into CASSEGGRNTGELFF.